This T cell receptor beta chain was identified in a study of beta chain features in type 1 diabetes. Overall study findings and caveats: Across patients, naive, central memory and Treg TCRB repertoires exhibited apparently greater similarity than was observed across healthy donors.

Isolated RNA was reverse transcribed in full, so expressed TCRB transcripts were sequenced. The repertoire was sequenced with immunoSEQ multiplex PCR; TCRdb's copy has only in-frame clones and lacks some. The sample has under 500,000 clones; about 30% are singletons. Cell sorting via CD45RO/CCR7/CD25/CD127/CD95/CD27 was performed to obtain CD4+ naive, central memory, regulatory and stem cell-like memory cells. Each population that was sorted was more than 95% pure. The junction had 5 bases not matched to a gene; V was cut back by 4 bases and J by 7 bases. Germline-derived CDR1 and CDR2 are SNHLY and FYNNEI. There are 14 residues in the CDR3. In regard to this clone: Its target is unknown.

This rearrangement joins TRBV2 to TRBJ2-1; 9 bases match TRBD2. Material for sequencing was naive CD4+ T cells from blood. This TCR was recovered from a man aged 18 to 30 in good health. CDR3 nucleotide sequence: TGTGCCAGCAGTGGTAGCGGGAGAAGAAATGAGCAGTTCTTC. It translates to CASSGSGRRNEQFF.